This TCR beta chain stems from a study of response to subunit inactivated influenza vaccine. Study-wide points: Authors suggested seasonal influenza vaccinations each recruit few new T cells.

Germline V CDR1 and CDR2: LGHDT, YNNKEL (reference sequence). The CDR3 covers 15 residues. V gave up 0 bases and J gave up 7 bases, with 15 bases separating them. A single record per CDR3 protein comes from TCRdb applying MiXCR to the RT-PCR reads. Of roughly 520,000 distinct CDR3 sequences listed, about 25% are singletons. A note on this clonotype: The antigen is undetermined.

This sample comprised CD4+ T cells sorted from PBMCs, obtained roughly 5 days after vaccination. This chain uses TRBV3-1 with TRBJ2-5, with a tentative D call TRBD1 (6 bases). The receptor was isolated from a man aged 45-65 years who received an inactivated influenza vaccine. CDR3 residues: CASSQDSTGRATQYF. The CDR3 nucleotides read TGTGCCAGCAGCCAAGATTCGACAGGTCGGGCGACCCAGTACTTC.